The sequence of this T cell receptor beta chain was determined in a study of blood T cell repertoires in COVID-19. In the study overall: Whether acute or convalescent, the COVID-19 samples came from the United States, Italy and Spain.

Germline V gene lookup returns CDR1 LNHDA and CDR2 SQIVND (reference sequence). The V end was cut by 5 bases, the J end by 0 bases, with 14 bases between. This CDR3 region has 15 residues. Enrollment of patients from Seattle took place during active infection, with longitudinal follow-up. Method: immunoSEQ multiplex PCR; TCRdb's copy keeps in-frame clones and lacks some. The sample carries about 320,000 clones, nearly 90% recorded once. The specimen was peripheral blood. This clonotype originated in a woman in her thirties with COVID-19, enrolled during active disease. The chain carries TRBV19 and TRBJ2-7, with D maybe TRBD2 (5 bases). Written as DNA, the CDR3 is TGTGCCAGTAGTGCGGCCGGTGGGAGCTCCTACGAGCAGTACTTC. It codes for CASSAAGGSSYEQYF.